This T cell receptor beta chain was identified in a study of shared clonotypes between healthy human individuals. It was at deep level that the assay was run. Several immunoSEQ plates held equal portions of the genomic DNA taken from each subset. Clones were read by immunoSEQ multiplex PCR, and TCRdb kept only the in-frame ones, dropping some. The sample has about 2.2 million clones, approximately 92% seen once. As regards this clone: Its matching antigen is unknown.

Study-wide points: Among the subsets, naive ones generally showed larger estimated richness than memory ones.

Germline assignment: CDR1 MGHRA and CDR2 YSYEKL. The CDR3 runs to 14 residues. The V end lost 5 bases, the J end lost 2 bases, and 11 bases lay between the germline ends. Naive CD8 cells lacked CD45RO, underwent positive selection for CCR7 and left out terminally differentiated effector memory CD45RA+ cells. Material: naive CD8+ T cells from PBMCs. The gene calls are TRBV4-1 and TRBJ2-3; D uncertain. The source is a man aged 18 to 29 in good health. Some clones in this sample may be carry-over from other donors' samples. In nucleotides, the CDR3 is TGCGCCAGCAGCGCTATCAGCGACACAGATACGCAGTATTTT. Protein sequence: CASSAISDTDTQYF.